This T cell receptor beta chain comes out of a study of blood T cell repertoires in COVID-19 (dated by TCRdb to 2018 to 2021). Background for the entire study: Collaborator samples came from the United States, Italy and Spain and covered acute and convalescent phases of COVID-19. The material from the prospective study consisted of cDNA or gDNA derived from T cells, B-cell-depleted T cells, or PBMCs. Subjects who had been exposed to COVID-19, were actively infected with it, or had recovered from it provided the deeply sampled blood TCRbeta repertoires that made up the dataset. The repertoires were released in a freely available public database intended as a resource for research on the immune response to SARS-CoV-2. The samples were drawn from two sources: the first 160 participants of the ongoing ImmuneRACE study, and 1,200 or so subjects contributed by 6 global collaborators. Nearly every sample came with metadata listing a de-identified subject ID, COVID-19 status, age in years and sex. HLA class I and class II types, where available, came from metadata supplied by the sample provider rather than from assay-based typing. Points the paper makes about the study in general: Clinical and demographic metadata were provided uncurated, with the amount varying by source and participant.

TCRbeta CDR3 regions were amplified from genomic DNA by means of the immunoSEQ Assay, a bias-controlled multiplex PCR. In the source study's methods: The number of nucleated cells in each sample was estimated from the amplification of reference gene primers within the assay. To quantify the absolute abundance of each unique TCRbeta CDR3 rearrangement, sequence reads were collapsed and filtered. For each sample, productive Simpson clonality was calculated as the square root of Simpson's diversity index across productive rearrangements. TCRdb holds this immuneACCESS table with in-frame rearrangements only. Some clones are missing; in checked studies, unresolved V genes explain under half, and the rest has no known cause. That table furnishes V, J and clone size, whereas the DNA furnished D and trimming. The sample table contains roughly 160,000 clones; only one count was recorded for around 85% of them. Approximately 6.9% of the sample rests with the top ten.

About this clone itself: It has no known antigen specificity. No much larger clone exists at a distance of one base, and base qualities are not known.

V drops 3 bases and J drops 6 bases, leaving 15 bases in between. The CDR3 spans 15 residues, from the cysteine through the phenylalanine. Of the read, only the CDR3 DNA is kept; its 45 bases are in frame from base 1. Via the germline V gene, CDR1 is SGHTA and CDR2 FQGTGA. One collaborating source in Seattle enrolled patients while the patients were actively infected and followed the patients over time throughout the course of disease. Whole blood was collected in K2EDTA tubes by collaborating institutions according to the institutions' own protocols. Collaborator samples were shipped for TCRbeta analysis as frozen whole blood, isolated PBMCs, or DNA extracted from either sample type.

Material for sequencing was peripheral blood. The TCR sequence derives from an elderly man with COVID-19, enrolled during active disease. The V and J segments used are TRBV7-3 and TRBJ1-5; tentative D gene TRBD1, with 5 bases matching. The DNA sequence reads TGTGCCAGCAGCTTCAAGGGGCAAGGGGTTCAGCCCCAGCATTTT. The resulting protein is CASSFKGQGVQPQHF.